This T cell receptor (beta chain) was profiled in a study of cytomegalovirus exposure and HLA in healthy donors. Amplification used 60 Vbeta primers and 13 Jbeta primers. The assay was immunoSEQ multiplex PCR, and TCRdb's table has in-frame clones only and misses some. This table has under 150,000 clones, 82% appearing once. Trimming left V 4 bases short and J 9 bases short, with 13 bases between. Germline CDR1 MNHNS, CDR2 SASEGT. The CDR3 covers 14 residues. Sequenced: PBMCs. This clonotype was sampled from a woman younger than 30 in good health and CMV-seronegative. V and J are TRBV6-1 and TRBJ1-6; tentatively, D is TRBD1 (6 bases). The CDR3 DNA sequence: TGTGCCAGCAGTGTATACAGGGTTGGTTCACCCCTCCACTTT. It translates to CASSVYRVGSPLHF.